A single sample gave rise to the 28 T cell receptor beta chains below, sequenced in a study of blood T cell repertoires in COVID-19. Clones were read by immunoSEQ multiplex PCR, and TCRdb kept only the in-frame ones, dropping some. The sample consists of some 200,000 clones, about 86% of them appearing once. Sequencing input: peripheral blood. These receptors came from a man between 18 and 35 years old with active or convalescent COVID-19.

The chain carries TRBV5-1 and TRBJ1-3; D is uncertain. The ends were cut back, 4 bases at V and 9 bases at J, with 20 bases in the middle. CDR1 and CDR2 from the germline V gene are SGHRS and YFSETQ. CDR3 size: 15 residues. The CDR3 here is CASSPGSSTTGTIYF. The CDR3 DNA follows: TGCGCCAGCAGCCCCGGGAGTTCTACGACCGGCACCATATATTTT.

This clone was recorded only once. The chain has TRBV30 and TRBJ1-2; D remains unclear. Germline CDR1 GTSNPN, CDR2 SVGIG (reference sequence). This CDR3 is built from 14 residues. For the CDR3, the DNA is TGTGCTCTGGTATTCTCGGGTTTGAACTATGGCTACACCTTC. Protein sequence: CALVFSGLNYGYTF.

The V gene is TRBV29-1, the J gene TRBJ1-1; D gene uncertain. V was trimmed by 3 bases and J by 1 base, leaving 9 bases between them. The CDR3 sequence is 13 residues long. Germline CDR1 and CDR2: SQVTM and ANQGSEA. The CDR3 here is CSVDITSNTEAFF. The CDR3 DNA sequence: TGCAGCGTTGATATTACATCGAACACTGAAGCTTTCTTT.

V is TRBV28 and J is TRBJ2-6; D gene uncertain. The V gene's germline CDR1 is MDHEN and CDR2 SYDVKM. The V end was cut by 3 bases, the J end by 4 bases, with 13 bases between. The CDR3 runs to 16 residues. CDR3 sequence (DNA): TGTGCCAGCAGTTTCTTACGAGGTTCGGGGGCCAACGTCCTGACTTTC. Translating it yields CASSFLRGSGANVLTF. Full variable domain (rest looked up from reference TRBV28 and TRBJ2-6): DVKVTQSSRYLVKRTGEKVFLECVQDMDHENMFWYRQDPGLGLRLIYFSYDVKMKEKGDIPEGYSVSREKKERFSLILESASTNQTSMYLCASSFLRGSGANVLTFGAGSRLTVL.

The chain employs TRBV13 and TRBJ2-1, with unresolved D. This CDR3 has 13 residues. With 7 bases removed from V and 2 bases from J, the gap between germline ends came to 9 bases. In germline, CDR1 is PRHDT, CDR2 FYEKMQ (reference sequence). In nucleotides, the CDR3 is TGTGCCAGCACGCTAGTCCCCTACAATGAGCAGTTCTTC. Translated: CASTLVPYNEQFF. Supplemented by reference TRBV13 and TRBJ2-1, the full variable domain reads AAGVIQSPRHLIKEKRETATLKCYPIPRHDTVYWYQQGPGQDPQFLISFYEKMQSDKGSIPDRFSAQQFSDYHSELNMSSLELGDSALYFCASTLVPYNEQFFGPGTRLTVL.

This rearrangement joins TRBV3-1 (or the pseudogene TRBV3-2) to TRBJ1-6, with D uncertain. The CDR3 extends over 13 amino acids. V was shortened by 6 bases and J by 4 bases, with 7 bases between the two germline ends. Germline lookup yields CDR1 LGHDT and CDR2 YNNKEL (reference sequence). The CDR3 reads CASRPGYNSPLHF. The CDR3 coding sequence is TGTGCCAGCAGGCCGGGGTATAATTCACCCCTCCACTTT.

The V and J genes are TRBV6-4 and TRBJ2-1, with 7 bases aligning to TRBD2. V lost 3 bases to trimming and J lost 5 bases; unmatched junction nucleotides: 7. This CDR3 has 15 residues. Germline CDR1 is MRHNA and CDR2 is SNTAGT. The CDR3 coding sequence is TGTGCCAGCAGTGAGCTAGCGGAACCCCACAATGAGCAGTTCTTC. It translates to CASSELAEPHNEQFF.

This chain connects TRBV14 to TRBJ1-3, with D uncertain. Germline lookup yields CDR1 SGHDN and CDR2 FVKESK. There are 15 residues in the CDR3. With 1 base removed from V and 0 bases from J, the gap between germline ends came to 7 bases. CDR3 in DNA: TGTGCCAGCAGCCAAGTACACTACTCTGGAAACACCATATATTTT. Translation gives CASSQVHYSGNTIYF.

V is TRBV5-6 and J is TRBJ2-3; TRBD1 might be the D (6 bases). Looked up from germline, CDR1 is SGHDT and CDR2 is YYEEEE. CDR3 size: 16 residues. With 4 bases removed from V and 4 bases from J, the gap between germline ends came to 19 bases. Here the CDR3 reads CASSAEWDKRADTQYF. The CDR3 region has the DNA TGTGCCAGCAGCGCTGAGTGGGACAAGAGGGCAGATACGCAGTATTTT.

The V and J genes are TRBV6-5 and TRBJ1-3, with D uncertain. The V and J ends lost 8 bases and 4 bases respectively, with 6 bases between them. CDR3 length: 11 amino acids. The germline V gene encodes CDR1 MNHEY and CDR2 SVGAGI. CDR3 sequence: CASGRGNTIYF. CDR3 DNA sequence: TGTGCCAGCGGGAGAGGAAACACCATATATTTT.

The V and J genes are TRBV14 and TRBJ2-6; 12 bases match TRBD1. The CDR3 consists of 19 residues. The trim removed 4 bases at V and 4 bases at J, leaving 11 bases unmatched. CDR1 and CDR2 from the germline V gene are SGHDN and FVKESK. The CDR3 spells CASSRRPGTGGAGANVLTF. The CDR3 region has the DNA TGTGCCAGCAGCCGTCGACCCGGGACAGGGGGCGCCGGGGCCAACGTCCTGACTTTC.

The chain is built from TRBV6-6 and TRBJ1-1, with 8 bases fitting TRBD1. Unmatched junction bases numbered 15, after V lost 5 bases and J lost 1 base. The CDR3 has 18 residues. CDR1 is MNHNY, CDR2 SVGAGI, per germline (reference sequence). The CDR3 DNA follows: TGTGCCAGCAGTCGCTGGGTGGGGCAGGGGGCCGGGAACACTGAAGCTTTCTTT. It is translated as CASSRWVGQGAGNTEAFF.

The chain has TRBV7-2 and TRBJ2-7, with a weak D call TRBD1 (5 bases). The V gene's germline CDR1 is SGHTA and CDR2 FQGNSA. CDR3 length equals 12 residues. V lost 5 bases, J lost 3 bases, and 8 bases lay in between. The DNA of the CDR3 is TGTGCCAGCAGCCCAGGGCACTACGAGCAGTACTTC. Its translation: CASSPGHYEQYF. The entire variable domain, with the rest obtained from reference TRBV7-2 and TRBJ2-7, is as follows: GAGVSQSPSNKVTEKGKDVELRCDPISGHTALYWYRQSLGQGLEFLIYFQGNSAPDKSGLPSDRFSAERTGGSVSTLTIQRTQQEDSAVYLCASSPGHYEQYFGPGTRLTVT.

The genes are TRBV4-1 and TRBJ1-2; D may be TRBD1 (5 bases). The CDR3 covers 16 residues. V lost 0 bases, J lost 3 bases, and 14 bases lay in between. CDR1 is MGHRA and CDR2 is YSYEKL in the germline V gene. CDR3 sequence (DNA): TGCGCCAGCAGCCAAGAAGGGGCCCAGGGCCACTATGGCTACACCTTC. This codes for CASSQEGAQGHYGYTF.

The V call is TRBV4-1, the J call TRBJ2-3; possibly TRBD2 for D (6 bases). Germline-derived CDR1 and CDR2 are MGHRA and YSYEKL. Between the trimmed V and J ends, which lost 0 bases and 1 base, there was a span of 11 bases. The CDR3 is 16 amino acids. CDR3 DNA sequence: TGCGCCAGCAGCCAAGATCGGGGGACTGGCACAGATACGCAGTATTTT. It encodes CASSQDRGTGTDTQYF.

The chain has TRBV14 and TRBJ1-1; D uncertain. V was clipped by 0 bases and J by 6 bases, with 8 bases between them. From germline, CDR1 is SGHDN and CDR2 FVKESK. This CDR3 region has 13 residues. The CDR3 reads CASSQERRAEAFF. As DNA, the CDR3 is TGTGCCAGCAGCCAAGAGAGGAGAGCTGAAGCTTTCTTT. The whole variable domain, filled in from reference TRBV14 and TRBJ1-1, reads EAGVTQFPSHSVIEKGQTVTLRCDPISGHDNLYWYRRVMGKEIKFLLHFVKESKQDESGMPNNRFLAERTGGTYSTLKVQPAELEDSGVYFCASSQERRAEAFFGQGTRLTVV.

This rearrangement joins TRBV10-3 to TRBJ2-7, with D perhaps matching TRBD1 (6 bases). This CDR3 is 11 amino acids long. Germline CDR1 ENHRY, CDR2 SYGVKD. Trimming removed 6 bases at V and 3 bases at J, with 6 bases between. CDR3 DNA: TGTGCCATCAGCAGGGGCTACGAGCAGTACTTC. Amino acid sequence: CAISRGYEQYF.

The chain has TRBV18 and TRBJ2-7, with 8 nucleotides matching TRBD2. Germline loops: CDR1 KGHSH, CDR2 LQKENI. Losses at the gene ends were 6 bases for V and 3 bases for J; bases not matched to a gene: 10. CDR3 length: 15 amino acids. CDR3 DNA sequence: TGTGCCAGCTCGCCCGACAGCCGGGGGGGCTACGAGCAGTACTTC. It yields the protein CASSPDSRGGYEQYF.

The genes are TRBV29-1 and TRBJ1-5; no reliable D call. The CDR3 runs 15 residues. The germline V gene has CDR1 SQVTM and CDR2 ANQGSEA. With 7 bases removed from V and 8 bases from J, the gap between germline ends came to 24 bases. This CDR3 reads CSAALGPGSFEPQHF. The CDR3 DNA reads TGCAGCGCTGCCCTTGGGCCAGGCAGTTTCGAGCCCCAGCATTTT. Full variable domain (missing parts from reference TRBV29-1 and TRBJ1-5): SAVISQKPSRDICQRGTSLTIQCQVDSQVTMMFWYRQQPGQSLTLIATANQGSEATYESGFVIDKFPISRPNLTFSTLTVSNMSPEDSSIYLCSAALGPGSFEPQHFGDGTRLSIL.

The chain combines TRBV12-3 or TRBV12-4 with TRBJ2-1; tentatively, D is TRBD2 (5 bases). The CDR3 runs 13 residues. Trimming took off 3 bases at V and 7 bases at J, with 10 bases between the two ends. The CDR3 region is CASSLGSGNEQFF. The DNA for the CDR3 is TGTGCCAGCAGTTTGGGTTCGGGAAATGAGCAGTTCTTC.

The rearrangement links TRBV19 to TRBJ1-1; 10 bases line up with TRBD1. This CDR3 has 17 amino acids. Germline V gene lookup returns CDR1 LNHDA and CDR2 SQIVND (reference sequence). V shed 7 bases and J 4 bases; nucleotides not matched to a gene: 15. CDR3 sequence: CASIPRDRGVSGTEAFF. CDR3 in DNA: TGTGCCAGTATCCCTAGGGACAGGGGTGTTTCGGGCACTGAAGCTTTCTTT.

This clone was counted once. The chain is built from TRBV29-1 and TRBJ2-1; 9 bases align to TRBD2. V lost 6 bases and J lost 6; bases outside the gene matches: 12. There are 15 residues in the CDR3. Germline lookup yields CDR1 SQVTM and CDR2 ANQGSEA. In DNA, the CDR3 is TGCAGCGTGGGGTATAGCGGGAGAGGAGGCAATGAGCAGTTCTTC. Its protein product is CSVGYSGRGGNEQFF.

This chain uses TRBV2 with TRBJ1-1, with D perhaps TRBD1 (6 bases). This CDR3 has 18 amino acids. Trimming removed 6 bases from V and 5 bases from J, with 28 bases in between. Germline V gene data show CDR1 as SNHLY and CDR2 as FYNNEI. CDR3 DNA sequence: TGTGCCAGCAGCACCCGGCCCGGGGGGCAAGTGATTCTAACTGAAGCTTTCTTT. It specifies CASSTRPGGQVILTEAFF.

The V and J genes are TRBV6-5 and TRBJ2-1; TRBD2 agrees at 11 bases. V shed 1 base and J 10 bases; nucleotides not matched to a gene: 9. The CDR3 length is 16 residues. Germline V lookup: CDR1 MNHEY, CDR2 SVGAGI. The CDR3: CASSYFGTSGRGEQFF. CDR3 coding DNA: TGTGCCAGCAGTTACTTTGGGACTAGCGGCAGAGGGGAGCAGTTCTTC.

The V call is TRBV5-6, the J call TRBJ2-4; D unclear. The CDR3 sequence is 15 residues long. Trimming shortened V by 0 bases and J by 0 bases, and 7 bases separated the two germline ends. Germline CDR1 reads SGHDT; CDR2 reads YYEEEE. The CDR3 protein is CASSLDTLAKNIQYF. The CDR3 DNA reads as TGTGCCAGCAGCTTGGACACCTTAGCCAAAAACATTCAGTACTTC. The full variable domain, its missing parts supplied by reference TRBV5-6 and TRBJ2-4, is DAGVTQSPTHLIKTRGQQVTLRCSPKSGHDTVSWYQQALGQGPQFIFQYYEEEERQRGNFPDRFSGHQFPNYSSELNVNALLLGDSALYLCASSLDTLAKNIQYFGAGTRLSVL.

This chain connects TRBV10-1 to TRBJ2-3, with D perhaps TRBD2 (6 bases). Trimming cost V 5 bases and J 3 bases, with 18 bases left between them. The CDR3 has 16 amino acids. Germline V CDR1 and CDR2: WNHNN, SYGVQD (reference sequence). CDR3 in amino acids: CASSSTPGLRTDTQYF. The CDR3 nucleotides read TGCGCCAGCAGTTCCACGCCGGGACTTCGGACAGATACGCAGTATTTT.

The V gene is TRBV7-3, the J gene TRBJ2-3; D not resolved. The V end was cut by 2 bases, the J end by 0 bases, with 9 bases between. The germline V gene encodes CDR1 SGHTA and CDR2 FQGTGA. CDR3 length: 15 amino acids. The CDR3 DNA sequence: TGTGCCAGCAGCTTACGAGGTGGGAGCACAGATACGCAGTATTTT. Translating gives CASSLRGGSTDTQYF.

The chain joins TRBV5-4 to TRBJ2-2, with 9 nucleotides matching TRBD1. After removal of 3 bases from V and 5 bases from J, the junction contained 2 bases not matched to a gene. Looked up from germline, CDR1 is SGHNT and CDR2 is YYREEE (reference sequence). The CDR3 consists of 14 residues. The DNA of the CDR3 is TGTGCCAGCAGCTCAGGACAGGGGACCGGGGAGCTGTTTTTT. Translated: CASSSGQGTGELFF.